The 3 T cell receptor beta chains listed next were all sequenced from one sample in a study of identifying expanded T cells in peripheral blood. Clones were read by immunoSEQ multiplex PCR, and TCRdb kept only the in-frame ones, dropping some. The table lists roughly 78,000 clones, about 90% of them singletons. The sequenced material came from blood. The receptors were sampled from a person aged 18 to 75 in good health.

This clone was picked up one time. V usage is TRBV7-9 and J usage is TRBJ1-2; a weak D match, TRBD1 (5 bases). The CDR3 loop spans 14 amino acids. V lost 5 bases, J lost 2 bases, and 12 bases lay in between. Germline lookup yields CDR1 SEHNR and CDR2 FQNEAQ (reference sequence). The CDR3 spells CASSPRTNNYGYTF. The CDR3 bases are TGTGCCAGCAGCCCCCGGACAAACAACTATGGCTACACCTTC.

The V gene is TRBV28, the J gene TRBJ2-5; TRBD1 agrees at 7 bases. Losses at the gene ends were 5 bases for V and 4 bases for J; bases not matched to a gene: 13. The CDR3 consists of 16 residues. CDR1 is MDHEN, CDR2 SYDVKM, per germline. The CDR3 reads CASSPWDSLEGETQYF. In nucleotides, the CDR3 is TGTGCCAGCAGTCCATGGGACAGCCTAGAGGGAGAGACCCAGTACTTC.

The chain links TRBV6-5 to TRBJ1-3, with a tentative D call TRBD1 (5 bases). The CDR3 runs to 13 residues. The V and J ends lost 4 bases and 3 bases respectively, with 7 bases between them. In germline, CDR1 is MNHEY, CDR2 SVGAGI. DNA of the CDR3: TGTGCCAGCAGTTTCGACAGTGGAAACACCATATATTTT. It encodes CASSFDSGNTIYF.